This is a list of T cell receptor beta chains from one sample in a study of cytotoxic CD8 clonotypes in ibrutinib-treated CLL. Profiled with immunoSEQ multiplex PCR; TCRdb holds only in-frame clones, not every one. The table shows about 200,000 clones, with about 75% occurring only once. The specimen was PBMCs, collected after 12 months of ibrutinib treatment. These receptors originate from a human donor with chronic lymphocytic leukemia. Both conserved end residues are part of each CDR3. Fields, in order: J gene, V gene, D gene, clone size, CDR3 DNA, CDR3 protein. A D gene is named only where the DNA matches it firmly. The size field is filled for only some rows; it gives once, few, many or a size class.

>TRBJ2-7|TRBV4-3|.|.
TGCGCCAGCAGCCAACTTGTACAGGCCAACTACGAGCAGTACTTC
CASSQLVQANYEQYF
>TRBJ2-7|TRBV27|.|.
TGTGCCAGCCCTCGGGGGACTCTCCACTCCTACGAGCAGTACTTC
CASPRGTLHSYEQYF
>TRBJ1-2|TRBV6-5|.|.
TGTGCCAGCAGTTACCGTGGGAGGGCAGGCTATGGCTACACCTTC
CASSYRGRAGYGYTF
>TRBJ1-2|TRBV9|TRBD1|.
TGTGCCAGCAGCCTTCGAGGAGACAGGGGACGTGCCGATGGCTACACCTTC
CASSLRGDRGRADGYTF
>TRBJ2-7|TRBV7-8|.|.
TGTGCCAGCAGCCCCCCGGACAGACCCTCCTACGAGCAGTACTTC
CASSPPDRPSYEQYF
>TRBJ2-1|TRBV15|.|.
TGTGCCACCAGCAGAGCCCTCGGCAATGAGCAGTTCTTC
CATSRALGNEQFF
>TRBJ2-1|TRBV5-4|TRBD2|.
TGTGCCAGCAGCTTGACCGGGCGGCTAGCGGGAAGGGGCTACAATGAGCAGTTCTTC
CASSLTGRLAGRGYNEQFF
>TRBJ1-2|TRBV10-2|TRBD1|few
TGCGCCAGCAGTGGGCTCAAACAGGGGAACTATGGCTACACCTTC
CASSGLKQGNYGYTF
>TRBJ1-2|TRBV6-1|.|.
TGTGCCAGCAGTTCACATCGGGTAAACTATGGCTACACCTTC
CASSSHRVNYGYTF
>TRBJ1-3|TRBV28|.|.
TGTGCCAGCAGTACACCATTCCCCATGGACAGCTCTGGAAACACCATATATTTT
CASSTPFPMDSSGNTIYF
>TRBJ2-3|TRBV27|.|once
TGTGCCAGCAGTCCCACGATAATATCCGATACGCAGTATTTT
CASSPTIISDTQYF